Reported below is one T cell receptor beta chain. The antigen is undetermined. These data originate in a study of beta chain features in type 1 diabetes. The study reverse transcribed the entire isolated RNA, so it sequenced expressed TCRB transcripts. Data came from immunoSEQ multiplex PCR; TCRdb stores just in-frame clones and leaves some out. The table records roughly 310,000 clones, 8% to 13% of them present only once. Unmatched junction bases numbered 8, after V lost 7 bases and J lost 4 bases. Germline V gene sequence: CDR1 MDHEN, CDR2 SYDVKM. The CDR3 sequence is 14 residues long. Findings and caveats of the study: A cDNA-based sequencing approach could over-represent cells with high TCR expression.

The source is a woman aged 25 to 39 in good health. V and J are TRBV28 and TRBJ2-7; 9 bases align to TRBD1. The specimen sequenced was naive CD4+ T cells from blood. The CDR3 DNA is TGTGCCAGCATAGTTGGGACAGGGACTTACGAGCAGTACTTC. Encoded protein: CASIVGTGTYEQYF.